Sequencing of this TCR beta chain was carried out in a study of T cell repertoires in cytomegalovirus infection. Study overall: Peptides in the study included HLA-C-restricted and HLA-B-restricted CMV epitopes. Indications came from public TCR beta signatures; they pointed to CMV infection and to a matching HLA type.

Turning to this clonotype: The antigen is undetermined.

TCRdb called the reads again in MiXCR, with one record for every CDR3 protein. The table records about 770,000 distinct CDR3 sequences, 25% to 35% of them present only once. The sample consisted of cultured CD8+ T cells from PBMCs, taken from culture after CMV antigen stimulation. This clonotype originated in a human donor in good health (CMV status not recorded). Some clones in this sample may be carry-over from other donors' samples.

The CDR3 spells CASSLFRPGYQYGYTF. CDR3 DNA: TGTGCCAGCAGTTTATTTAGGCCGGGGTATCAATACGGCTACACCTTC. The V call is TRBV28, the J call TRBJ1-2; no firm D call. Germline CDR1 reads MDHEN; CDR2 reads SYDVKM. This CDR3 contains 16 residues. Between the trimmed V and J ends, which lost 1 base and 8 bases, there was a span of 20 bases.